These 26 T cell receptor beta chains were sequenced from one sample in a study of beta chain features in type 1 diabetes. Expressed TCRB transcripts were sequenced because the isolated RNA had all been reverse transcribed beforehand. The assay was immunoSEQ multiplex PCR, and TCRdb's table has in-frame clones only and misses some. The sample shows about 250,000 clones, 11% of them seen only once. Study conclusions and caveats: People with Type 1 diabetes carried modestly yet significantly shorter TCRB CDR3s in all four CD4+ subsets.

Which antigens these TCRs recognize remains unknown. The specimen sequenced was naive CD4+ T cells from blood. The receptors were gathered from a man aged 25-40 years with type 1 diabetes.

As concerns this clone: This sample includes further DNA sequences coding for the same CDR3. The chain joins TRBV29-1 to TRBJ2-7; D remains ambiguous. The CDR3 loop spans 11 amino acids. The V and J ends lost 4 bases and 0 bases respectively, with 4 bases between them. CDR1 and CDR2 from the germline V gene are SQVTM and ANQGSEA. CDR3 residues: CSVGSSYEQYF. The CDR3 DNA sequence: TGCAGCGTTGGGAGCTCCTACGAGCAGTACTTC.

V and J are TRBV9 and TRBJ2-3, with TRBD2 matching over 9 bases. The CDR3 totals 20 residues. With 0 bases clipped from V and 0 bases from J, the junction kept 14 bases outside the gene matches. Germline lookup yields CDR1 SGDLS and CDR2 YYNGEE. CDR3 region: CASSVGKSGGYLRSTDTQYF. The CDR3 coding sequence is TGTGCCAGCAGCGTAGGGAAAAGCGGGGGGTACCTTCGGAGCACAGATACGCAGTATTTT.

This chain links TRBV15 with TRBJ1-5, with D perhaps matching TRBD1 (5 bases). CDR1 and CDR2 (germline): LNHNV, YYDKDF (reference sequence). V was pared by 0 bases and J by 7 bases, with 13 bases between. This CDR3 has 15 amino acids. The CDR3 DNA sequence: TGTGCCACCAGCAGAGAGAACGGGGCGGGACAGCCCCAGCATTTT. It specifies CATSRENGAGQPQHF.

This chain connects TRBV23-1 to TRBJ1-5; tentatively, D is TRBD1 (6 bases). TRBV23-1 falls under the ORF class, with uncertain function. The CDR3 length is 16 residues. V lost 0 bases to trimming and J lost 4 bases, with 13 bases between them. CDR3 bases: TGCGCCAGCAGTCAATCTACAGGGTCTGGGAATCAGCCCCAGCATTTT. This gives the protein CASSQSTGSGNQPQHF.

The CDR3 nucleotides are TGTGCCAGCAGCCAAGGGACTGCCGGCGGGACCCAGTACTTC. It specifies CASSQGTAGGTQYF. The rearrangement uses TRBV5-6 and TRBJ2-5, with a weak D call TRBD2 (6 bases). Germline CDR1 SGHDT, CDR2 YYEEEE. Trimming cost V 4 bases and J 7 bases, with 17 bases left between them. The CDR3 is 14 amino acids.

This clone was counted only a few times. The V and J genes are TRBV14 and TRBJ1-3; no clear D gene. The V end was cut by 0 bases, the J end by 6 bases, with 9 bases between. The CDR3 spans 14 residues. The germline CDR1 and CDR2 sequences are SGHDN and FVKESK. The CDR3 here is CASSQDTAVNTIYF. CDR3 nucleotides: TGTGCCAGCAGCCAAGATACAGCCGTAAACACCATATATTTT.

The J gene is TRBJ1-1, the V gene TRBV7-9; D uncertain. V was trimmed by 5 bases and J by 12 bases, leaving 13 bases between them. This CDR3 spans 11 amino acids. In germline, CDR1 is SEHNR, CDR2 FQNEAQ (reference sequence). CDR3 region: CASSLGRRTFF. CDR3 nucleotide sequence: TGTGCCAGCAGCCTGGGAAGGAGGACTTTCTTT.

V gene TRBV5-1 combines with J gene TRBJ2-3; D is undetermined. This CDR3 contains 13 residues. Germline loops: CDR1 SGHRS, CDR2 YFSETQ. V gave up 0 bases and J gave up 3 bases, with 5 bases separating them. DNA for the CDR3: TGCGCCAGCAGCTTGGAATTAACAGATACGCAGTATTTT. This sequence encodes CASSLELTDTQYF.

V usage is TRBV4-1 and J usage is TRBJ1-5, with 8 bases that match TRBD1. Trimming at V came to 8 bases and at J to 1 base, leaving 7 bases not matched to a gene. CDR3 length: 15 amino acids. CDR1 and CDR2 from the germline V gene are MGHRA and YSYEKL. CDR3 coding DNA: TGCGCCAGCGGTCCCGGACAGGGAAGCAATCAGCCCCAGCATTTT. It translates to CASGPGQGSNQPQHF.

This clone was seen a handful of times. The chain couples TRBV11-1 to TRBJ2-7; a possible D gene is TRBD1 (5 bases). The germline CDR1 and CDR2 sequences are SGHAT and FQDESV (reference sequence). The CDR3 loop spans 15 amino acids. Between the trimmed V and J ends, which lost 5 bases and 3 bases, there was a span of 17 bases. For the CDR3, the DNA is TGTGCCAGCAGCACTATCCAGGGTGCGAACTACGAGCAGTACTTC. It is translated as CASSTIQGANYEQYF.

The genes are TRBV2 and TRBJ2-7; D is perhaps TRBD1 (5 bases). Trimming removed 5 bases from V and 4 bases from J, with 6 bases in between. CDR3 length: 11 amino acids. Germline assignment: CDR1 SNHLY and CDR2 FYNNEI. The CDR3 DNA follows: TGTGCCAGCAGTACAGGATACGAGCAGTACTTC. Translation: CASSTGYEQYF.

This clone was seen only a few times. This rearrangement joins TRBV5-1 to TRBJ2-7, with D maybe TRBD2 (6 bases). Germline lookup yields CDR1 SGHRS and CDR2 YFSETQ. The CDR3 extends over 14 amino acids. V was clipped by 4 bases and J by 0 bases, with 11 bases between them. The CDR3 coding sequence is TGCGCCAGCAGCGGCCGGGGACTCTCCTACGAGCAGTACTTC. Protein sequence: CASSGRGLSYEQYF.

Here the CDR3 reads CASSQAPGTGRNEQFF. CDR3 coding DNA: TGCGCCAGCAGCCAAGCCCCCGGGACAGGGAGAAATGAGCAGTTCTTC. V usage is TRBV4-3 and J usage is TRBJ2-1; the match to TRBD1 covers 9 bases. CDR3 length: 16 amino acids. V shed 1 base, J shed 7 bases, and the junction held 8 bases outside the gene matches. The germline CDR1 and CDR2 sequences are LGHNA and YSLEER.

This clone was picked up a small number of times. The chain couples TRBV5-6 to TRBJ2-5; no reliable D call. CDR3 length: 12 amino acids. CDR1 SGHDT and CDR2 YYEEEE come from the germline V gene. The V gene lost 1 base and the J gene lost 5 bases, with 6 bases spanning the gap. CDR3 DNA sequence: TGTGCCAGCAGCTTGATGGAGGAGACCCAGTACTTC. Protein sequence: CASSLMEETQYF.

This clone was observed a handful of times. The rearrangement joins TRBV19 to TRBJ1-1; the match to TRBD1 covers 8 bases. The CDR3 sequence is 13 residues long. Germline V CDR1 and CDR2: LNHDA, SQIVND (reference sequence). V shed 6 bases, J shed 10 bases, and the junction held 10 bases outside the gene matches. The CDR3 DNA reads TGTGCCAGTAGGGTCGACAGGGGCGGGGGAGCTTTCTTT. It yields the protein CASRVDRGGGAFF.

The V and J genes are TRBV25-1 and TRBJ1-5; 8 nucleotides align to TRBD1. Germline trimming cut 4 bases from V and 1 base from J; bases unmatched to any gene: 9. Germline V gene data show CDR1 as MGHDK and CDR2 as SYGVNS. The CDR3 extends over 17 amino acids. The CDR3 loop reads CASSASTGVASNQPQHF. The CDR3 DNA reads as TGTGCCAGCAGTGCCTCGACAGGGGTTGCCAGCAATCAGCCCCAGCATTTT. The full variable domain, completed using reference TRBV25-1 and TRBJ1-5, is EADIYQTPRYLVIGTGKKITLECSQTMGHDKMYWYQQDPGMELHLIHYSYGVNSTEKGDLSSESTVSRIRTEHFPLTLESARPSHTSQYLCASSASTGVASNQPQHFGDGTRLSIL.

This clone turned up a few times. This rearrangement joins TRBV29-1 to TRBJ2-5, with 10 bases aligning to TRBD1. Trimming removed 3 bases from V and 1 base from J; junction bases left unmatched: 8. CDR1 is SQVTM, CDR2 ANQGSEA, per germline. The CDR3 runs 16 residues. CDR3: CSVDGSGTGVQETQYF. The CDR3 nucleotides are TGCAGCGTTGATGGGTCCGGGACAGGGGTCCAAGAGACCCAGTACTTC. The full variable domain, its missing parts supplied by reference TRBV29-1 and TRBJ2-5, is SAVISQKPSRDICQRGTSLTIQCQVDSQVTMMFWYRQQPGQSLTLIATANQGSEATYESGFVIDKFPISRPNLTFSTLTVSNMSPEDSSIYLCSVDGSGTGVQETQYFGPGTRLLVL.

The chain is built from TRBV7-2 and TRBJ1-6, with 9 bases aligning to TRBD1. Germline CDR1 SGHTA, CDR2 FQGNSA. The CDR3 is 18 amino acids. J lost 6 bases, V lost 3 bases, and 12 bases had no gene match. The CDR3, as DNA: TGTGCCAGCAGCTTGGTACCGCCCGGGACAGGGCTTAATTCACCCCTCCACTTT. Protein: CASSLVPPGTGLNSPLHF.

The table lists this clone with a few counts. The chain links TRBV5-1 to TRBJ2-3; the match to TRBD2 covers 10 bases. After removal of 7 bases from V and 5 bases from J, the junction contained 10 bases not matched to a gene. The germline V gene encodes CDR1 SGHRS and CDR2 YFSETQ. The CDR3 contains 15 residues. The CDR3 region is CASHGLAGVEDTQYF. The DNA of the CDR3 is TGCGCCAGCCACGGCCTAGCGGGGGTGGAAGATACGCAGTATTTT.

This clone was detected only a few times. V is TRBV5-1 and J is TRBJ1-2, with 7 bases matching TRBD1. Trimming at V came to 5 bases and at J to 6 bases, leaving 10 bases not matched to a gene. Per germline, CDR1 SGHRS and CDR2 YFSETQ. The CDR3 is 14 amino acids. CDR3 residues: CASSSLTGTDGYTF. The CDR3 DNA reads as TGCGCCAGCAGTTCCCTGACAGGGACTGATGGCTACACCTTC.

The table lists this clone with a few counts. The gene calls are TRBV19 and TRBJ1-5, with D perhaps matching TRBD1 (5 bases). Trimming removed 5 bases at V and 8 bases at J, with 10 bases between. This CDR3 comprises 12 residues. Looked up from germline, CDR1 is LNHDA and CDR2 is SQIVND (reference sequence). The CDR3 region has the DNA TGTGCCAGTAGTTGGTCCAGGGAGCCCCAGCATTTT. Protein: CASSWSREPQHF.

The genes are TRBV10-3 and TRBJ1-5, with unresolved D. The V end lost 3 bases, the J end lost 2 bases, and 14 bases lay between the germline ends. Germline V lookup: CDR1 ENHRY, CDR2 SYGVKD. The CDR3 has 16 amino acids. The DNA for the CDR3 is TGTGCCATCAGTGAATCCTCCCAGAGGGGCAATCAGCCCCAGCATTTT. Its translation is CAISESSQRGNQPQHF.

CDR3 bases: TGTGCCAGTAGTATCCGGGACAGGGGATCCTACGAGCAGTACTTC. The encoded protein is CASSIRDRGSYEQYF. The rearrangement links TRBV19 to TRBJ2-7; 10 bases line up with TRBD1. Germline V CDR1 and CDR2: LNHDA, SQIVND (reference sequence). With 3 bases clipped from V and 1 base from J, the junction kept 3 bases outside the gene matches. This CDR3 comprises 15 residues.

The chain joins TRBV27 to TRBJ1-3; D is unresolved. The CDR3 is 14 residues long. V was clipped by 10 bases and J by 1 base, with 14 bases between them. Germline values: CDR1 MNHEY, CDR2 SMNVEV (reference sequence). The CDR3 is CATRSEGSGNTIYF. The DNA for the CDR3 is TGTGCCACCAGATCTGAGGGATCTGGAAACACCATATATTTT.

This clone was counted a few times. This CDR3 reads CASSPQGGDSPLHF. CDR3 sequence (DNA): TGTGCCAGCAGTCCACAGGGAGGGGATTCACCCCTCCACTTT. V and J are TRBV6-6 and TRBJ1-6, with D possibly matching TRBD1 (6 bases). This CDR3 is built from 14 residues. Looked up from germline, CDR1 is MNHNY and CDR2 is SVGAGI (reference sequence). Trimming took 5 bases from V and 8 from J, leaving 13 bases between them.

The V and J genes are TRBV4-3 and TRBJ1-1; perhaps TRBD1 as D (5 bases). This CDR3 has 14 residues. Germline CDR1 reads LGHNA; CDR2 reads YSLEER. V was pared by 4 bases and J by 0 bases, with 9 bases between. Here the CDR3 DNA reads TGCGCCAGCAGCCGCGGACAAATGAACACTGAAGCTTTCTTT. Translated, it gives CASSRGQMNTEAFF.